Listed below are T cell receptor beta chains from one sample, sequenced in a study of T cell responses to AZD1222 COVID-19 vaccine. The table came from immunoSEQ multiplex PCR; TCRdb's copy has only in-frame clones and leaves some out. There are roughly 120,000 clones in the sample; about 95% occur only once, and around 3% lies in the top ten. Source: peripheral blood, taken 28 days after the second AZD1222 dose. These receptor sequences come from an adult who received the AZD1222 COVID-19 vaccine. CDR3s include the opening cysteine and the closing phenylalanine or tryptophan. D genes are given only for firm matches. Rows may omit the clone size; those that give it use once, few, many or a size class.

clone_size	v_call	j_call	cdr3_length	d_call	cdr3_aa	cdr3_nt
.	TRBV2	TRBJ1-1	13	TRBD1	CASSVRGDTEAFF	TGTGCCAGCAGCGTCAGGGGGGACACTGAAGCTTTCTTT
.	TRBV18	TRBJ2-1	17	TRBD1	CASPGTGASRNYNEQFF	TGTGCCAGCCCCGGGACAGGGGCCTCTCGAAACTACAATGAGCAGTTCTTC
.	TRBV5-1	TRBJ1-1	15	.	CASSPGEGSDTEAFF	TGCGCCAGCAGCCCTGGAGAGGGGAGCGACACTGAAGCTTTCTTT
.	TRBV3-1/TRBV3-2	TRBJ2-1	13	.	CASSRGGMDEQFF	TGTGCCAGCAGCCGAGGAGGGATGGATGAGCAGTTCTTC
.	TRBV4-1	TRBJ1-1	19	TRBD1	CASSRSTLSGGDWDPEAFF	TGCGCCAGCAGCCGGTCTACCCTTTCAGGGGGCGATTGGGACCCTGAAGCTTTCTTT
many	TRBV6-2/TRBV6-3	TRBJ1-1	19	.	CASSSPVSPFSLRNTEAFF	TGTGCCAGCAGTTCCCCGGTTTCGCCATTCAGCCTACGGAACACTGAAGCTTTCTTT
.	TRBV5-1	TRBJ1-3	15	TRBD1	CASSFSSGGGNTIYF	TGCGCCAGCAGCTTTTCTTCAGGGGGTGGAAACACCATATATTTT
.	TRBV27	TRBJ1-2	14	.	CASSQSPTVYGYTF	TGTGCCAGCAGCCAAAGCCCAACGGTCTATGGCTACACCTTC
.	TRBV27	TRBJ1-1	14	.	CASSLEGYNTEAFF	TGTGCCAGCAGTTTAGAAGGGTATAACACTGAAGCTTTCTTT
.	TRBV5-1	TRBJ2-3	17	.	CASSLALSGFSTDTQYF	TGCGCCAGCAGCTTGGCCCTTAGCGGATTTAGCACAGATACGCAGTATTTT
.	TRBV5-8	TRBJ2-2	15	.	CASSSPLVGVGELFF	TGTGCCAGCAGCTCCCCGTTGGTCGGGGTGGGGGAGCTGTTTTTT
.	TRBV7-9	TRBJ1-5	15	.	CASSLGSRGNQPQHF	TGTGCCAGCAGCCTAGGGTCTCGCGGCAATCAGCCCCAGCATTTT
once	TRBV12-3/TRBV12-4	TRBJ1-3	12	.	CASSFSESTIYF	TGTGCCAGCAGTTTCTCCGAGTCCACCATATATTTT
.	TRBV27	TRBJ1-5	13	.	CASSLEGDQPQHF	TGTGCCAGCAGTTTAGAGGGGGATCAGCCCCAGCATTTT
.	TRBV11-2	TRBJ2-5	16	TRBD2	CASSLGGAGGQETQYF	TGTGCCAGCAGCTTAGGCGGGGCGGGAGGGCAAGAGACCCAGTACTTC
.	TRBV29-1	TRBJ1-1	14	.	CSVEEGPLNTEAFF	TGCAGCGTTGAGGAAGGGCCTTTAAACACTGAAGCTTTCTTT
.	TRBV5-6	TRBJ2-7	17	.	CASSFWTPSARGYEQYF	TGTGCCAGCAGCTTCTGGACCCCCTCAGCTCGGGGCTACGAGCAGTACTTC
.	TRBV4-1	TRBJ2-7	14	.	CASKGDLGLYEQYF	TGCGCCAGTAAGGGGGACCTAGGGCTGTACGAGCAGTACTTC
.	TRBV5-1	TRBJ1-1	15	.	CASSLAGLGNTEAFF	TGCGCCAGCAGCTTGGCCGGGCTGGGGAACACTGAAGCTTTCTTT
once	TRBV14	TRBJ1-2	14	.	CASSQGTGYDGYTF	TGTGCCAGCAGCCAAGGGACGGGGTATGATGGCTACACCTTC
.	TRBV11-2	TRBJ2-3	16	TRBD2	CASPGGGASEKDTQYF	TGTGCCAGCCCCGGCGGGGGGGCCTCAGAGAAAGATACGCAGTATTTT
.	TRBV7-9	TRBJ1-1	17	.	CASSLNEGEALDTEAFF	TGTGCCAGCAGCTTAAACGAAGGGGAGGCGCTGGACACTGAAGCTTTCTTT
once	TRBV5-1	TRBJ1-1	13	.	CASSLEVVTEAFF	TGCGCCAGCAGCTTGGAAGTGGTCACTGAAGCTTTCTTT
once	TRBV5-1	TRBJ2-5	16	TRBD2	CASSPGTSGGQETQYF	TGCGCCAGCAGCCCCGGGACTAGCGGAGGCCAAGAGACCCAGTACTTC
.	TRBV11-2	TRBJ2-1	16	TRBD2	CASRSLAGVPYNEQFF	TGTGCCAGCAGATCCCTAGCGGGAGTACCCTACAATGAGCAGTTCTTC